This entry describes one T cell receptor beta chain. Sequencing was performed with immunoSEQ multiplex PCR; in TCRdb, only in-frame clones are kept and a portion is missing. The sample yields some 50,000 clones, around 82% seen once. This specimen belongs to a study of OX40 agonist ivuxolimab in advanced cancers. Autoimmune disease history or systemic immunosuppression excluded patients. The sequence derives from an adult with an advanced solid tumor such as melanoma, head and neck, liver or kidney cancer. The sequences come from CD4+ or CD8+ T cells sorted from blood, collected in a trial of the OX40 agonist ivuxolimab.

CDR3: CASSELGNSYNEQFF. Written as DNA, the CDR3 is TGTGCCAGCAGTGAATTAGGGAACTCCTACAATGAGCAGTTCTTC. The gene calls are TRBV6-1 and TRBJ2-1; no definite D call. Germline V CDR1 and CDR2: MNHNS, SASEGT. V was cut by 2 bases and J by 0 bases, with 8 bases left in between. There are 15 residues in the CDR3.